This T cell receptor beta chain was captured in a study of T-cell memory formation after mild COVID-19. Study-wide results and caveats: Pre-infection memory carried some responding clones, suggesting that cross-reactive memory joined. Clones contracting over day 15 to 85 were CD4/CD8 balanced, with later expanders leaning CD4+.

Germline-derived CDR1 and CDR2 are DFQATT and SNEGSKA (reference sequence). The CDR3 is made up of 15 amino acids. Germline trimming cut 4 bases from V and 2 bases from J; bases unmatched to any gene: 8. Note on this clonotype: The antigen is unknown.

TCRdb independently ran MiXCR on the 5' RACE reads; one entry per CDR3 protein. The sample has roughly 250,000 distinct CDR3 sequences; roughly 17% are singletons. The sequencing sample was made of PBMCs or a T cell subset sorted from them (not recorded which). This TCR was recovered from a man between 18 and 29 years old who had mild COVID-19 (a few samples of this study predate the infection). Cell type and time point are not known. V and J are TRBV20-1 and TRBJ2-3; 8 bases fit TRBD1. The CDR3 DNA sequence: TGCAGTGCTACAAGGACAGGGAATCCCACAGATACGCAGTATTTT. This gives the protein CSATRTGNPTDTQYF.